This is a list of T cell receptor beta chains from one sample in a study of control samples from healthy donors and cancer patients. Clones were read by immunoSEQ multiplex PCR, and TCRdb kept only the in-frame ones, dropping some. The sample holds about 20,000 clones; roughly 84% are singletons and the top ten take 27%. Sample: PBMCs. These TCRs come from a man aged 55 to 70 with head and neck cancer. CDR3s include the opening cysteine and the closing phenylalanine or tryptophan. The order of the fields is J gene, D gene, V gene, CDR3 protein, CDR3 DNA. D genes are given only for firm matches.

TRBJ2-2 | NA | TRBV7-2 | CASSLNAEGELFF | TGTGCCAGCAGCTTGAACGCGGAGGGGGAGCTGTTTTTT
TRBJ2-5 | NA | TRBV5-6 | CASSLRPGQETQYF | TGTGCCAGCAGCTTGAGGCCAGGTCAAGAGACCCAGTACTTC
TRBJ2-2 | NA | TRBV11-2 | CASSFRVGGAAGELFF | TGTGCCAGCAGCTTTCGGGTAGGGGGGGCAGCCGGGGAGCTGTTTTTT
TRBJ2-3 | NA | TRBV5-6 | CASSFGGGGGWTDTQYF | TGTGCCAGCAGCTTTGGAGGGGGCGGTGGTTGGACAGATACGCAGTATTTT
TRBJ1-2 | NA | TRBV10-1 | CARQQGGGGGYTF | TGCGCCCGCCAGCAAGGGGGGGGCGGGGGCTACACCTTC
TRBJ2-5 | TRBD2 | TRBV15 | CATSRETSGRETQYF | TGTGCCACCAGCAGAGAAACTAGCGGGAGGGAGACCCAGTACTTC
TRBJ2-1 | NA | TRBV4-3 | CASSQVARGANEQFF | TGCGCCAGCAGCCAAGTCGCTCGGGGGGCGAATGAGCAGTTCTTC
TRBJ2-3 | NA | TRBV29-1 | CSVGGGGLTDTQYF | TGCAGCGTTGGGGGGGGCGGCCTCACAGATACGCAGTATTTT
TRBJ2-1 | NA | TRBV5-5 | CASSLPGFEQFF | TGTGCCAGCAGCTTGCCAGGGTTTGAGCAGTTCTTC
TRBJ2-3 | NA | TRBV7-2 | CASSTRFTDTQYF | TGTGCTAGCAGCACCCGGTTCACAGATACGCAGTATTTT
TRBJ2-1 | NA | TRBV11-3 | CASSLGALYSSYNEQFF | TGTGCCAGCAGCCTAGGAGCTCTTTACAGCTCCTACAATGAGCAGTTCTTC
TRBJ2-2 | NA | TRBV18 | CASSPRAGELFF | TGTGCCAGCTCACCACGGGCCGGGGAGCTGTTTTTT
TRBJ2-3 | NA | TRBV2 | CASTKGGHYTDTQYF | TGTGCCAGCACCAAAGGGGGACATTACACAGATACGCAGTATTTT
TRBJ2-7 | TRBD2 | TRBV3-1/TRBV3-2 | CASGAGGPGEQYF | TGTGCCAGCGGAGCGGGGGGGCCGGGGGAGCAGTACTTC
TRBJ2-2 | NA | TRBV20-1 | CSASGPLGTGELFF | TGCAGTGCTAGTGGACCCCTCGGCACCGGGGAGCTGTTTTTT
TRBJ2-7 | TRBD1 | TRBV15 | CATSRQGQGDYEQYF | TGTGCCACCAGCAGACAGGGACAGGGAGACTACGAGCAGTACTTC
TRBJ1-5 | NA | TRBV3-1/TRBV3-2 | CASSQEHGRQPQHF | TGTGCCAGCAGCCAAGAGCACGGGCGGCAGCCCCAGCATTTT